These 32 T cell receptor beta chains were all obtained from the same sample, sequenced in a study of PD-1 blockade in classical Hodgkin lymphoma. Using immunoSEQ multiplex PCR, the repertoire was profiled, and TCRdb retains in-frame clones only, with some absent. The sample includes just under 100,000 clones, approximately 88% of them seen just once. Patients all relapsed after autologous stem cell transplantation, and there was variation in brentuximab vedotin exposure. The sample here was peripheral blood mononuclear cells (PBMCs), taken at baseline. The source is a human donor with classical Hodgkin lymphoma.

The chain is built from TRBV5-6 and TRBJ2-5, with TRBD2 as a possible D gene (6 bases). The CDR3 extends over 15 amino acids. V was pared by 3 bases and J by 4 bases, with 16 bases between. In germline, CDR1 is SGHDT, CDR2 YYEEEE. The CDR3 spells CASSSETGVAETQYF. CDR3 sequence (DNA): TGTGCCAGCAGCTCTGAAACGGGGGTTGCAGAGACCCAGTACTTC.

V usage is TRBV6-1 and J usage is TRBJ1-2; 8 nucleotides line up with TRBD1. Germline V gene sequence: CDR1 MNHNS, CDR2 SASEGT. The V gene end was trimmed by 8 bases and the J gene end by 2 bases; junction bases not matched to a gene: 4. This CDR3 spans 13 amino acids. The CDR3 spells CASGTGFNYGYTF. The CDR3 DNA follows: TGTGCCAGCGGGACAGGATTCAACTATGGCTACACCTTC.

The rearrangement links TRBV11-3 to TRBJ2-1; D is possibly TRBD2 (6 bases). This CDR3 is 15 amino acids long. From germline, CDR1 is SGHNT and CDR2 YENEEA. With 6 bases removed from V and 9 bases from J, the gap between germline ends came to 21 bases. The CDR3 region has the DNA TGTGCCAGCAGGGTAAGGTGCGGAGGGCGGGGTGAGCAGTTCTTC. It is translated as CASRVRCGGRGEQFF.

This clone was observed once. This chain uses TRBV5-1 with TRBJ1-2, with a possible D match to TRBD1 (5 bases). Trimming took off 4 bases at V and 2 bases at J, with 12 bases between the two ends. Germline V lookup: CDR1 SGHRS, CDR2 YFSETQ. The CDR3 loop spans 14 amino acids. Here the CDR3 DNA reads TGCGCCAGCAGCGCAACGCCAGGGAACTATGGCTACACCTTC. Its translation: CASSATPGNYGYTF.

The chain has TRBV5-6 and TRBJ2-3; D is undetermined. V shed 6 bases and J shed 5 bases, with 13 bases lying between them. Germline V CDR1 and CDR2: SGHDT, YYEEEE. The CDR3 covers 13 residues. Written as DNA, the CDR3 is TGTGCCAGCAAGGCGCGGTGGGTAGATACGCAGTATTTT. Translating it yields CASKARWVDTQYF.

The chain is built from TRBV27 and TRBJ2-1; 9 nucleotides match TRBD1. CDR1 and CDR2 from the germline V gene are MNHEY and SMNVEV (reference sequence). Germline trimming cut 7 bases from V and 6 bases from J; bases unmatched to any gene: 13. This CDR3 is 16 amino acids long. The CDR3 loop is CASTTRTGATLNEQFF. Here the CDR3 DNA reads TGTGCCAGCACCACCCGGACAGGGGCGACCCTCAATGAGCAGTTCTTC.

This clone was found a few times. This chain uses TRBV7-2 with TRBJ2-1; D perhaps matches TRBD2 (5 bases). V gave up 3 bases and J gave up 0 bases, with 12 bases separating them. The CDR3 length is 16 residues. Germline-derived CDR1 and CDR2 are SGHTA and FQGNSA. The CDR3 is CASSFRSGTSYNEQFF. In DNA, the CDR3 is TGTGCCAGCAGCTTTCGGAGCGGAACCTCCTACAATGAGCAGTTCTTC.

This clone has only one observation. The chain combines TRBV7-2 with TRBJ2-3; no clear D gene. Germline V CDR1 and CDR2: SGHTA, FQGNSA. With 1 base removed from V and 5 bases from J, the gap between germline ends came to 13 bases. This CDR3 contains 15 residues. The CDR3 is CASSLGGLPGDTQYF. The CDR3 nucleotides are TGTGCCAGCAGCTTAGGGGGTTTACCAGGAGATACGCAGTATTTT.

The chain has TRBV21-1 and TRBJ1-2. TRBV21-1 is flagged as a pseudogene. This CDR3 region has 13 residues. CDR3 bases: TGTGCCAGCAGCAAAGGGAGACGGAATGGCTACACCTTC. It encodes CASSKGRRNGYTF.

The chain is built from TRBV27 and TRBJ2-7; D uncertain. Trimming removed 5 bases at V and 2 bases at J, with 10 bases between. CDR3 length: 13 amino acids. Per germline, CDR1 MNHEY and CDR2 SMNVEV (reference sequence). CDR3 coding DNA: TGTGCCAGCAGTCAAACCCTGACCTACGAGCAGTACTTC. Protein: CASSQTLTYEQYF.

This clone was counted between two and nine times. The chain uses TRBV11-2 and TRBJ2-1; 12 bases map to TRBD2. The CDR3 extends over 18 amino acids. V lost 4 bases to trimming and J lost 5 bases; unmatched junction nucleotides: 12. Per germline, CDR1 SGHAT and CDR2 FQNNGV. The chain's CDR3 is CASSSAPRLAGADNEQFF. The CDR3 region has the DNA TGTGCCAGCAGCTCCGCCCCGCGACTAGCGGGAGCAGACAATGAGCAGTTCTTC.

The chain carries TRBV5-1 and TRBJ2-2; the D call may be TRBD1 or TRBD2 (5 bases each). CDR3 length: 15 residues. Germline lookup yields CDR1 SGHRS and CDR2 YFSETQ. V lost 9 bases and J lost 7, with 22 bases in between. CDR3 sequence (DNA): TGCGCCACCGCCCTTGATCTAGCAGGGAGCGGGGAGCTGTTTTTT. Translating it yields CATALDLAGSGELFF. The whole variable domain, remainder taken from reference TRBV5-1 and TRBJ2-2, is KAGVTQTPRYLIKTRGQQVTLSCSPISGHRSVSWYQQTPGQGLQFLFEYFSETQRNKGNFPGRFSGRQFSNSRSEMNVSTLELGDSALYLCATALDLAGSGELFFGEGSRLTVL.

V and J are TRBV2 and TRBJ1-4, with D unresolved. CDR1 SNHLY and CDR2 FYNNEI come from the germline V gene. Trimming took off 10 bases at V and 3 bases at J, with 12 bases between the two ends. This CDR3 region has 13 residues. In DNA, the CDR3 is TGTGCCATCACGTCACGGCCTAATGAAAAACTGTTTTTT. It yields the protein CAITSRPNEKLFF.

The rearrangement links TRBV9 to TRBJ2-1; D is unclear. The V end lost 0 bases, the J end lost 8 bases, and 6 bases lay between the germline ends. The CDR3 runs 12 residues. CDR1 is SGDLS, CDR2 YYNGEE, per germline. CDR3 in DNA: TGTGCCAGCAGCGTAGCTGCCTATGAGCAGTTCTTC. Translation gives CASSVAAYEQFF.

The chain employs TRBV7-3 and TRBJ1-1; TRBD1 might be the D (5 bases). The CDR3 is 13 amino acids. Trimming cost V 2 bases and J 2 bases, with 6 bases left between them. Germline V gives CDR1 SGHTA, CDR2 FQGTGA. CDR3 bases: TGTGCCAGCAGCTTAGGGGACAACACTGAAGCTTTCTTT. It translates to CASSLGDNTEAFF.

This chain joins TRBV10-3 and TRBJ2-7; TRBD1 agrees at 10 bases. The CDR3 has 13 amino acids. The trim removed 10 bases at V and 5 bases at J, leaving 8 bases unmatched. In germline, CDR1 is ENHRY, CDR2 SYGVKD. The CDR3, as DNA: TGTGCCAATTCGCGACAGGGGGCCAACGAGCAGTACTTC. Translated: CANSRQGANEQYF.

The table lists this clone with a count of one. Here the CDR3 reads CASSTDRRGYGYTF. As DNA, the CDR3 is TGCGCCAGCAGCACGGACAGACGCGGCTATGGCTACACCTTC. The chain is built from TRBV5-1 and TRBJ1-2, with TRBD1 as a possible D gene (6 bases). The CDR3 is 14 amino acids. The V end was cut by 4 bases, the J end by 4 bases, with 14 bases between. Germline CDR1 is SGHRS and CDR2 is YFSETQ. The variable domain in full, completed from reference TRBV5-1 and TRBJ1-2, reads KAGVTQTPRYLIKTRGQQVTLSCSPISGHRSVSWYQQTPGQGLQFLFEYFSETQRNKGNFPGRFSGRQFSNSRSEMNVSTLELGDSALYLCASSTDRRGYGYTFGSGTRLTVV.

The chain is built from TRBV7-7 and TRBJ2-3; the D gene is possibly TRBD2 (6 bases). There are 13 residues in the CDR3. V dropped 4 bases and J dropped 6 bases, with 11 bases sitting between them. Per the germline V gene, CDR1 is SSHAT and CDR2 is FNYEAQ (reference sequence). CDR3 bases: TGTGCCAGCAGCTCATCGGGAGTCGATACGCAGTATTTT. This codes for CASSSSGVDTQYF. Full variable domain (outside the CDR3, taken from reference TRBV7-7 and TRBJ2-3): GAGVSQSPRYKVTKRGQDVTLRCDPISSHATLYWYQQALGQGPEFLTYFNYEAQPDKSGLPSDRFSAERPEGSISTLTIQRTEQRDSAMYRCASSSSGVDTQYFGPGTRLTVL.

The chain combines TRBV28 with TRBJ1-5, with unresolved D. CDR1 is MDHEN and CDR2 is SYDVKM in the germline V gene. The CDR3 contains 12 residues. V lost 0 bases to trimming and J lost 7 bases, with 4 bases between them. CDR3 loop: CASSLWAQPQHF. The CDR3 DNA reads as TGTGCCAGCAGTTTATGGGCGCAGCCCCAGCATTTT.

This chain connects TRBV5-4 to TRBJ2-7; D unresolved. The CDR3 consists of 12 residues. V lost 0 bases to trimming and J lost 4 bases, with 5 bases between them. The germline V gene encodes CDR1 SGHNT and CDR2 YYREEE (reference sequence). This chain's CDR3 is CASSLGGYEQYF. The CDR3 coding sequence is TGTGCCAGCAGCTTGGGTGGATACGAGCAGTACTTC.

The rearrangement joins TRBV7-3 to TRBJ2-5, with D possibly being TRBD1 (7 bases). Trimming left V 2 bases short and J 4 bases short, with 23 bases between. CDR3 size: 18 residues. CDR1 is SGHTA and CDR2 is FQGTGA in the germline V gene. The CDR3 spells CASSLGVAAGGIGETQYF. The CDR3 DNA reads TGTGCCAGCAGCTTAGGGGTCGCGGCAGGGGGGATTGGAGAGACCCAGTACTTC. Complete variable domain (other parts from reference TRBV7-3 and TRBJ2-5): GAGVSQTPSNKVTEKGKYVELRCDPISGHTALYWYRQSLGQGPEFLIYFQGTGAADDSGLPNDRFFAVRPEGSVSTLKIQRTERGDSAVYLCASSLGVAAGGIGETQYFGPGTRLLVL.

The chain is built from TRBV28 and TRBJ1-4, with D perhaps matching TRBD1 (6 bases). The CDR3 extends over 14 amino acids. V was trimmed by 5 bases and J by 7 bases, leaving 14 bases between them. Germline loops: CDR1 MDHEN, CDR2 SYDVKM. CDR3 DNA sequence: TGTGCCAGCAGTCGACGACAGGTCGGTGAAAAACTGTTTTTT. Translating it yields CASSRRQVGEKLFF.

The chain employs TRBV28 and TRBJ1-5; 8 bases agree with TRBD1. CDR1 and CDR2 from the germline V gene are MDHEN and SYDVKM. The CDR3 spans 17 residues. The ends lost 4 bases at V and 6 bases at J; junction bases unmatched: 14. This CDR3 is CASSSPSLRGLGQPQHF. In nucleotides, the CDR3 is TGTGCCAGCAGTTCCCCTAGCCTCAGGGGGCTTGGTCAGCCCCAGCATTTT. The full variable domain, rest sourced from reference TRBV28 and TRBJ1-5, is DVKVTQSSRYLVKRTGEKVFLECVQDMDHENMFWYRQDPGLGLRLIYFSYDVKMKEKGDIPEGYSVSREKKERFSLILESASTNQTSMYLCASSSPSLRGLGQPQHFGDGTRLSIL.

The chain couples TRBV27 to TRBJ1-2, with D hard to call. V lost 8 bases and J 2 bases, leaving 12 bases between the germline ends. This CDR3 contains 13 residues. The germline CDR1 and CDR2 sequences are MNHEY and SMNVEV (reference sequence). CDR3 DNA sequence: TGTGCCAGCCGGTCGGGGTTGAACTATGGCTACACCTTC. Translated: CASRSGLNYGYTF.

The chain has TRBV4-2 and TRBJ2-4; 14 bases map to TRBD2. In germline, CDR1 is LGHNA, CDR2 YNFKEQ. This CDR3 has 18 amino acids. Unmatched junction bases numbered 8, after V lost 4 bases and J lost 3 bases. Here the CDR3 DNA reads TGTGCCAGCAGCCGTAGACTAGCGGGAGGGCCCGGCAAAAACATTCAGTACTTC. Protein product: CASSRRLAGGPGKNIQYF.

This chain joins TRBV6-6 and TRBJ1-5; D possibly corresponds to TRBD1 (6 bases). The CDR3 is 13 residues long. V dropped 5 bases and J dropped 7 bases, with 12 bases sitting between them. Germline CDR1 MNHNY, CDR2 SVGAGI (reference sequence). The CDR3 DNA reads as TGTGCCAGCAGTCTCCTACAGGGACAGCCCCAGCATTTT. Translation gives CASSLLQGQPQHF.

Here the CDR3 DNA reads TGCGCCAGCAGCTTAGACAGAGGCTATGGCTACACCTTC. This gives the protein CASSLDRGYGYTF. V is TRBV5-1 and J is TRBJ1-2; D possibly corresponds to TRBD1 (5 bases). The CDR3 runs 13 residues. The germline V and J ends were trimmed by 2 bases and 4 bases, with 9 bases remaining between them. Germline loops: CDR1 SGHRS, CDR2 YFSETQ.

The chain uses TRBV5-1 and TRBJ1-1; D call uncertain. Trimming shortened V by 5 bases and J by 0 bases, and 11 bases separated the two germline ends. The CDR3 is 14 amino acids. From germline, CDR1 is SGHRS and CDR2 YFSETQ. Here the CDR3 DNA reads TGCGCCAGCAGTGTGGATTTCCTGAACACTGAAGCTTTCTTT. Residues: CASSVDFLNTEAFF.

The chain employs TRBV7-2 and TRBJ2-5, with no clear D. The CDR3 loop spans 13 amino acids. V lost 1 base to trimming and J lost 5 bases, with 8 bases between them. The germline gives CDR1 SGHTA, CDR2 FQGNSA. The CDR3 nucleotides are TGTGCCAGCAGCTTAGTTTGGCGGGAGACCCAGTACTTC. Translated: CASSLVWRETQYF.

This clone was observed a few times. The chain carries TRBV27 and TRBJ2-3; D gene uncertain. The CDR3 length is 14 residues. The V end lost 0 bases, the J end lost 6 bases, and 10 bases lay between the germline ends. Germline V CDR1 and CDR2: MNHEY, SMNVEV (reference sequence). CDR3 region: CASSLSGFGDTQYF. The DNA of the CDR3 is TGTGCCAGCAGTTTATCGGGGTTCGGGGATACGCAGTATTTT.

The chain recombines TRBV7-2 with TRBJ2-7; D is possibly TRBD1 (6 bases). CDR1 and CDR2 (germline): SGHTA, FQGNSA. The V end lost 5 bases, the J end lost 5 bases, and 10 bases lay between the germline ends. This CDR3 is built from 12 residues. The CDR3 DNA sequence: TGTGCCAGCAGCCCGGACAGCCACGAGCAGTACTTC. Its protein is CASSPDSHEQYF.

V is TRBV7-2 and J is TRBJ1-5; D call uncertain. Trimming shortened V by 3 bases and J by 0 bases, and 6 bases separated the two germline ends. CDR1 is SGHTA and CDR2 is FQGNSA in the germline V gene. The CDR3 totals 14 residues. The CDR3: CASSLDYSNQPQHF. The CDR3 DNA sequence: TGTGCCAGCAGCTTGGATTATAGCAATCAGCCCCAGCATTTT.